A single sample is the source of the 28 T cell receptor beta chains below, sequenced in a study of Tregs in tolerant kidney transplant recipients. Assay used: immunoSEQ multiplex PCR; TCRdb lists only in-frame clones, some missing. The sample has some 74,000 clones, around 93% seen once; the top ten hold 0.34%. The material sequenced was Tregs from blood, taken before the transplant. Receptors originate from a human donor who received a combined kidney and bone marrow transplant.

This chain joins TRBV6-5 and TRBJ1-2; a weak D match, TRBD1 (5 bases). The CDR3 sequence is 14 residues long. Germline-derived CDR1 and CDR2 are MNHEY and SVGAGI. The V gene lost 0 bases and the J gene lost 0 bases, with 5 bases spanning the gap. The chain's CDR3 is CASSYSTANYGYTF. CDR3 coding DNA: TGTGCCAGCAGTTACTCGACAGCTAACTATGGCTACACCTTC.

The V gene is TRBV25-1, the J gene TRBJ2-3, with TRBD2 matching 9 bases. This CDR3 has 14 residues. Germline V CDR1 and CDR2: MGHDK, SYGVNS. The V and J ends lost 7 bases and 2 bases, in that order; junction bases with no gene match: 4. This CDR3 is CASKLAGNTDTQYF. The DNA of the CDR3 is TGTGCCAGCAAACTAGCGGGCAACACAGATACGCAGTATTTT.

This rearrangement joins TRBV11-3 to TRBJ1-1; D is uncertain. The CDR3 has 13 residues. Trimming removed 4 bases at V and 1 base at J, with 7 bases between. Looked up from germline, CDR1 is SGHNT and CDR2 is YENEEA. The CDR3 region is CASSSRQNTEAFF. CDR3 nucleotide sequence: TGTGCCAGCAGCTCGCGGCAGAACACTGAAGCTTTCTTT.

This chain connects TRBV6-5 to TRBJ2-7; 8 nucleotides line up with TRBD2. The CDR3 length is 14 residues. The junction had 10 bases not matched to a gene; V was cut back by 5 bases and J by 7 bases. CDR1 is MNHEY and CDR2 is SVGAGI in the germline V gene. Here the CDR3 reads CASSVREGLGEQYF. The CDR3 DNA sequence: TGTGCCAGCAGTGTACGGGAGGGCCTGGGGGAGCAGTACTTC.

The V gene is TRBV7-2, the J gene TRBJ1-2; no clear D gene. This CDR3 region has 13 residues. The V gene's germline CDR1 is SGHTA and CDR2 FQGNSA. Trimming left V 2 bases short and J 3 bases short, with 7 bases between. The CDR3 bases are TGTGCCAGCAGCTTACCTGGCGACTATGGCTACACCTTC. This gives the protein CASSLPGDYGYTF.

This clone was seen a handful of times. The gene calls are TRBV27 and TRBJ2-5; D ambiguous. Germline CDR1 MNHEY, CDR2 SMNVEV (reference sequence). V was shortened by 3 bases and J by 2 bases, with 10 bases between the two germline ends. The CDR3 is made up of 14 amino acids. The CDR3 is CASSLLGPQETQYF. The DNA for the CDR3 is TGTGCCAGCAGTTTGTTGGGCCCTCAAGAGACCCAGTACTTC.

The V gene is TRBV6-1, the J gene TRBJ2-7; D is perhaps TRBD1 (5 bases). Germline CDR1 and CDR2: MNHNS and SASEGT. CDR3 length: 17 amino acids. The V end lost 2 bases, the J end lost 8 bases, and 25 bases lay between the germline ends. The CDR3 loop reads CASSEREFGRERRKQYF. The DNA of the CDR3 is TGTGCCAGCAGTGAACGTGAATTCGGCAGGGAACGACGTAAGCAGTACTTC.

The genes are TRBV6-5 and TRBJ2-1; 12 bases align to TRBD2. The length of the CDR3 is 15 residues. Looked up from germline, CDR1 is MNHEY and CDR2 is SVGAGI. V shed 5 bases, J shed 3 bases, and the junction held 2 bases outside the gene matches. The CDR3 spells CASSRTSGNYNEQFF. In DNA form, the CDR3 reads TGTGCCAGCAGTCGGACTAGCGGGAACTACAATGAGCAGTTCTTC.

This clone was seen only once. The V gene is TRBV2, the J gene TRBJ1-3; D not resolved. The V gene's germline CDR1 is SNHLY and CDR2 FYNNEI. Trimming took 3 bases from V and 4 from J, leaving 13 bases between them. There are 15 residues in the CDR3. CDR3 sequence reads: CASSEVPAVGNTIYF. The CDR3 DNA sequence: TGTGCCAGCAGTGAGGTCCCGGCGGTAGGAAACACCATATATTTT.

The chain carries TRBV19 and TRBJ1-5; D not resolved. The V and J ends lost 5 bases and 3 bases respectively, with 8 bases between them. Germline V gene sequence: CDR1 LNHDA, CDR2 SQIVND (reference sequence). The CDR3 runs to 13 residues. The CDR3 region is CASSGRNNQPQHF. The CDR3 bases are TGTGCCAGTAGTGGCAGGAACAATCAGCCCCAGCATTTT.

The rearrangement joins TRBV28 to TRBJ1-5, with a weak D call TRBD1 (5 bases). The CDR3 runs to 17 residues. In germline, CDR1 is MDHEN, CDR2 SYDVKM. The V end lost 4 bases, the J end lost 0 bases, and 16 bases lay between the germline ends. CDR3: CASSWGRGFYSNQPQHF. Written as DNA, the CDR3 is TGTGCCAGCAGTTGGGGACGGGGGTTCTATAGCAATCAGCCCCAGCATTTT.

The gene calls are TRBV27 and TRBJ2-7; 9 positions match TRBD1. The CDR3 consists of 15 residues. Germline CDR1 reads MNHEY; CDR2 reads SMNVEV (reference sequence). V gave up 6 bases and J gave up 4 bases; unmatched junction bases: 10. CDR3 DNA sequence: TGTGCCAGCAGATTAACGGGACAGGGTTTATACGAGCAGTACTTC. Its protein product is CASRLTGQGLYEQYF.

V gene TRBV27 combines with J gene TRBJ2-7; TRBD1 might be the D (6 bases). The CDR3 covers 15 residues. V dropped 4 bases and J dropped 6 bases, with 19 bases sitting between them. Per germline, CDR1 MNHEY and CDR2 SMNVEV (reference sequence). CDR3 nucleotide sequence: TGTGCCAGCAGTTCATCTTCCTTGACAGGTAGCGAGCAGTACTTC. Translating gives CASSSSSLTGSEQYF.

The CDR3 DNA sequence: TGTGCCAGCAGCCCAGGGACAGGGGGCGAAGCTTTCTTT. As protein: CASSPGTGGEAFF. The chain recombines TRBV7-3 with TRBJ1-1, with 12 bases fitting TRBD1. Germline CDR1 SGHTA, CDR2 FQGTGA. This CDR3 is 13 amino acids long. With 5 bases clipped from V and 8 bases from J, the junction kept 3 bases outside the gene matches. Looking up the rest from reference TRBV7-3 and TRBJ1-1 gives the full variable domain: GAGVSQTPSNKVTEKGKYVELRCDPISGHTALYWYRQSLGQGPEFLIYFQGTGAADDSGLPNDRFFAVRPEGSVSTLKIQRTERGDSAVYLCASSPGTGGEAFFGQGTRLTVV.

The chain joins TRBV18 to TRBJ2-7; no definite D call. This CDR3 has 14 residues. The ends were cut back, 0 bases at V and 0 bases at J, with 6 bases in the middle. Per the germline V gene, CDR1 is KGHSH and CDR2 is LQKENI. CDR3 coding DNA: TGTGCCAGCTCACCACCTTCCAACTCCTACGAGCAGTACTTC. Amino acids: CASSPPSNSYEQYF. The full variable domain, rest sourced from reference TRBV18 and TRBJ2-7, is NAGVMQNPRHLVRRRGQEARLRCSPMKGHSHVYWYRQLPEEGLKFMVYLQKENIIDESGMPKERFSAEFPKEGPSILRIQQVVRGDSAAYFCASSPPSNSYEQYFGPGTRLTVT.

CDR3 protein: CASSLDSNTDTQYF. The CDR3 DNA sequence: TGTGCCAGCAGCTTAGACAGTAACACAGATACGCAGTATTTT. This chain uses TRBV7-9 with TRBJ2-3; D unclear. Germline CDR1 reads SEHNR; CDR2 reads FQNEAQ (reference sequence). Trimming removed 1 base at V and 2 bases at J, with 7 bases between. The CDR3 covers 14 residues.

The chain recombines TRBV7-2 with TRBJ2-1; 10 nucleotides agree with TRBD2. This CDR3 comprises 16 residues. Germline lookup yields CDR1 SGHTA and CDR2 FQGNSA. The V and J ends lost 0 bases and 9 bases, in that order; junction bases with no gene match: 8. CDR3 residues: CASSLASGRVWGEQFF. The CDR3 DNA reads TGTGCCAGCAGCTTAGCGAGCGGGAGGGTCTGGGGTGAGCAGTTCTTC.

This chain uses TRBV5-1 with TRBJ2-3, with D maybe TRBD1 (5 bases). This CDR3 is 16 amino acids long. Trimming removed 4 bases at V and 0 bases at J, with 15 bases between. Germline assignment: CDR1 SGHRS and CDR2 YFSETQ. This CDR3 reads CASSQGDSSSTDTQYF. CDR3 bases: TGCGCCAGCAGCCAAGGGGATTCTTCTAGCACAGATACGCAGTATTTT. The whole variable domain, remainder taken from reference TRBV5-1 and TRBJ2-3, is KAGVTQTPRYLIKTRGQQVTLSCSPISGHRSVSWYQQTPGQGLQFLFEYFSETQRNKGNFPGRFSGRQFSNSRSEMNVSTLELGDSALYLCASSQGDSSSTDTQYFGPGTRLTVL.

The chain recombines TRBV4-2 with TRBJ2-1, with 10 bases that match TRBD2. The CDR3 is 15 amino acids. V lost 2 bases and J lost 8; bases outside the gene matches: 6. Germline V gives CDR1 LGHNA, CDR2 YNFKEQ. CDR3: CASSQQAGLADEQFF. The DNA of the CDR3 is TGTGCCAGCAGCCAACAAGCAGGACTAGCGGATGAGCAGTTCTTC.

The chain carries TRBV9 and TRBJ2-1, with TRBD2 as a possible D gene (6 bases). CDR1 is SGDLS and CDR2 is YYNGEE in the germline V gene. The CDR3 contains 17 residues. Trimming shortened V by 0 bases and J by 5 bases, and 18 bases separated the two germline ends. The CDR3 DNA is TGTGCCAGCAGCGTAGGTGGAGGGGTTGCAAACAACAATGAGCAGTTCTTC. The encoded protein is CASSVGGGVANNNEQFF.

The chain employs TRBV2 and TRBJ1-1; 9 bases are a match to TRBD1. The germline gives CDR1 SNHLY, CDR2 FYNNEI. V lost 4 bases, J lost 10 bases, and 4 bases stayed unmatched. The CDR3 runs 12 residues. This CDR3 reads CASSAGQGSAFF. The CDR3, as DNA: TGTGCCAGCAGTGCGGGACAGGGTTCAGCTTTCTTT.

This clone was counted between two and nine times. This chain joins TRBV7-2 and TRBJ2-1, with a tentative D call TRBD2 (5 bases). The V gene's germline CDR1 is SGHTA and CDR2 FQGNSA. The CDR3 runs to 15 residues. Deletions cut 3 bases from V and 3 bases from J, with 12 bases between. CDR3 nucleotide sequence: TGTGCCAGCAGCTTCCGGGGTAGCAACTACAATGAGCAGTTCTTC. Translating gives CASSFRGSNYNEQFF. The full variable domain, rest sourced from reference TRBV7-2 and TRBJ2-1, is GAGVSQSPSNKVTEKGKDVELRCDPISGHTALYWYRQSLGQGLEFLIYFQGNSAPDKSGLPSDRFSAERTGGSVSTLTIQRTQQEDSAVYLCASSFRGSNYNEQFFGPGTRLTVL.

The CDR3 coding sequence is TGTGCCAGCAGCGCTACAGGGGATCAGCCCCAGCATTTT. Translation gives CASSATGDQPQHF. J is TRBJ1-5 and V is TRBV7-2; 7 nucleotides agree with TRBD1. The germline gives CDR1 SGHTA, CDR2 FQGNSA. This CDR3 region has 13 residues. V lost 5 bases to trimming and J lost 5 bases; unmatched junction nucleotides: 3.

This chain connects TRBV5-1 to TRBJ1-1; D may be TRBD1 (6 bases). Germline lookup yields CDR1 SGHRS and CDR2 YFSETQ. Trimming took off 4 bases at V and 7 bases at J, with 17 bases between the two ends. This CDR3 is 14 amino acids long. CDR3 residues: CASSPGGQGSEAFF. The CDR3 bases are TGCGCCAGCAGCCCTGGGGGCCAGGGCAGTGAAGCTTTCTTT. Drawing the rest from reference TRBV5-1 and TRBJ1-1, the complete variable domain is KAGVTQTPRYLIKTRGQQVTLSCSPISGHRSVSWYQQTPGQGLQFLFEYFSETQRNKGNFPGRFSGRQFSNSRSEMNVSTLELGDSALYLCASSPGGQGSEAFFGQGTRLTVV.

This sequence joins TRBV30 and TRBJ1-2; D may be TRBD1 (5 bases). The CDR3 is made up of 13 amino acids. Deletions cut 2 bases from V and 7 bases from J, with 14 bases between. CDR1 is GTSNPN and CDR2 is SVGIG in the germline V gene (reference sequence). CDR3 in DNA: TGTGCCTGGAGTATTGGGGCAGGTTTTGGCTACACCTTC. Its protein product is CAWSIGAGFGYTF.

This clone was picked up a small number of times. The genes are TRBV6-1 and TRBJ1-5; 7 bases match TRBD1. The germline CDR1 and CDR2 sequences are MNHNS and SASEGT. The CDR3 is 14 residues long. Losses at the gene ends were 6 bases for V and 6 bases for J; bases not matched to a gene: 8. The CDR3 coding sequence is TGTGCCAGCAGGGCAGGGGGTATGGGTCAGCCCCAGCATTTT. It translates to CASRAGGMGQPQHF.

This chain uses TRBV4-3 with TRBJ1-4; 8 bases line up with TRBD1. V lost 0 bases and J lost 5; bases outside the gene matches: 2. Germline V lookup: CDR1 LGHNA, CDR2 YSLEER. This CDR3 is built from 15 residues. The DNA of the CDR3 is TGCGCCAGCAGCCAAGAGGACAGGGTAAATGAAAAACTGTTTTTT. It encodes CASSQEDRVNEKLFF.

CDR3 nucleotide sequence: TGTGCCAGCAGTGGGACAGGATTCTACGAGCAGTACTTC. It encodes CASSGTGFYEQYF. V usage is TRBV2 and J usage is TRBJ2-7; 7 nucleotides align to TRBD1. CDR1 is SNHLY and CDR2 is FYNNEI in the germline V gene. There are 13 residues in the CDR3. After removal of 4 bases from V and 3 bases from J, the junction contained 3 bases not matched to a gene. Complete variable domain (other parts from reference TRBV2 and TRBJ2-7): EPEVTQTPSHQVTQMGQEVILRCVPISNHLYFYWYRQILGQKVEFLVSFYNNEISEKSEIFDDQFSVERPDGSNFTLKIRSTKLEDSAMYFCASSGTGFYEQYFGPGTRLTVT.